The 16 T cell receptor beta chains below were found in one sample sequenced in a study of shared clonotypes between healthy human individuals. This table comes from immunoSEQ multiplex PCR, and its TCRdb copy is limited to in-frame clones, with some not included. Counted here are around 1 million clones, approximately 80% occurring once; the ten biggest clones make up approximately 1.5%. Sequenced material: memory CD4+ T cells sorted from blood. The subset denotes: CD45RA-negative fraction. Receptor source: a man aged 18 to 35 in good health.

The V gene is TRBV7-9, the J gene TRBJ2-2, with 7 bases aligning to TRBD2. CDR1 SEHNR and CDR2 FQNEAQ come from the germline V gene (reference sequence). This CDR3 is built from 17 residues. Trimming removed 6 bases from V and 0 bases from J; junction bases left unmatched: 10. The CDR3 spells CASSLTAGTTNTGELFF. The CDR3 DNA follows: TGTGCCAGCAGTCTCACCGCCGGGACTACGAACACCGGGGAGCTGTTTTTT.

The gene calls are TRBV14 and TRBJ1-4, with TRBD1 as a possible D gene (6 bases). This CDR3 has 15 amino acids. Trimming left V 0 bases short and J 7 bases short, with 12 bases between. The germline V gene has CDR1 SGHDN and CDR2 FVKESK. This CDR3 is CASSQDWGASEKLFF. The CDR3 DNA is TGTGCCAGCAGCCAAGATTGGGGGGCCTCTGAAAAACTGTTTTTT.

This clone was counted a single time. The rearrangement joins TRBV5-6 to TRBJ2-1; D remains unclear. Germline V gives CDR1 SGHDT, CDR2 YYEEEE. The germline V and J ends were trimmed by 1 base and 1 base, with 12 bases remaining between them. This CDR3 has 16 amino acids. CDR3 residues: CASSLLGFGSYNEQFF. The CDR3 DNA reads as TGTGCCAGCAGCTTGTTGGGTTTTGGGTCCTACAATGAGCAGTTCTTC.

This chain joins TRBV7-2 and TRBJ2-7; D gene unclear. This CDR3 is built from 12 residues. In germline, CDR1 is SGHTA, CDR2 FQGNSA. Trimming stripped 5 bases from V and 4 bases from J, with 9 bases between. CDR3 amino acids: CASSQNQYEQYF. The CDR3 DNA sequence: TGTGCCAGCAGCCAAAACCAATACGAGCAGTACTTC.

The chain is built from TRBV7-3 and TRBJ2-3; possibly TRBD2 for D (5 bases). Trimming cost V 0 bases and J 7 bases, with 8 bases left between them. The CDR3 loop spans 13 amino acids. CDR1 SGHTA and CDR2 FQGTGA come from the germline V gene. In DNA form, the CDR3 reads TGTGCCAGCAGCTTAACTGGGAGTTATACGCAGTATTTT. It translates to CASSLTGSYTQYF.

This chain connects TRBV30 to TRBJ1-1; TRBD1 is a possible D gene (5 bases). Germline V CDR1 and CDR2: GTSNPN, SVGIG (reference sequence). CDR3 length: 11 residues. Trimming cost V 8 bases and J 8 bases, with 15 bases left between them. CDR3 bases: TGTGCCGGTGAGCGGGGACGGGAAGCTTTCTTT. Its translation: CAGERGREAFF.

This clone was seen a single time. This chain joins TRBV11-2 and TRBJ2-3, with D perhaps matching TRBD1 (6 bases). Germline lookup yields CDR1 SGHAT and CDR2 FQNNGV. The ends were cut back, 3 bases at V and 5 bases at J, with 15 bases in the middle. The CDR3 has 15 residues. Here the CDR3 reads CASSFQLGALDTQYF. In nucleotides, the CDR3 is TGTGCCAGCAGCTTCCAGCTGGGGGCCCTAGATACGCAGTATTTT.

V gene TRBV5-1 combines with J gene TRBJ2-5; tentatively, D is TRBD2 (5 bases). Deletions cut 4 bases from V and 1 base from J, with 17 bases between. CDR1 is SGHRS and CDR2 is YFSETQ in the germline V gene. This CDR3 has 16 amino acids. The chain's CDR3 is CASSRNLLASQETQYF. The CDR3 DNA is TGCGCCAGCAGCCGGAACCTCCTAGCCAGCCAAGAGACCCAGTACTTC.

The chain has TRBV6-1 and TRBJ2-2, with 8 bases aligning to TRBD1. Per the germline V gene, CDR1 is MNHNS and CDR2 is SASEGT. The length of the CDR3 is 15 residues. The V gene end was trimmed by 4 bases and the J gene end by 1 base; junction bases not matched to a gene: 2. CDR3: CASSVGQGNTGELFF. CDR3 DNA: TGTGCCAGCAGTGTCGGACAGGGGAACACCGGGGAGCTGTTTTTT.

The chain carries TRBV5-1 and TRBJ2-7; TRBD1 matches 10 bases. V was pared by 3 bases and J by 3 bases, with 6 bases of the junction left unmatched. The germline gives CDR1 SGHRS, CDR2 YFSETQ. The CDR3 contains 15 residues. This chain's CDR3 is CASSWDRGGLYEQYF. In DNA, the CDR3 is TGCGCCAGCAGCTGGGACAGGGGAGGGCTCTACGAGCAGTACTTC.

The gene calls are TRBV4-1 and TRBJ2-5, with 9 bases aligning to TRBD2. CDR3 length: 14 amino acids. Germline assignment: CDR1 MGHRA and CDR2 YSYEKL. The ends lost 1 base at V and 14 bases at J; junction bases unmatched: 11. CDR3 loop: CASSQVWAGGLVYF. CDR3 DNA sequence: TGCGCCAGCAGCCAAGTATGGGCGGGGGGGCTGGTATACTTC.

At least ten counts were recorded for this clone. This specimen includes other DNA sequences encoding the same CDR3. V usage is TRBV5-1 and J usage is TRBJ2-5; D gene unclear. The V end lost 1 base, the J end lost 0 bases, and 7 bases lay between the germline ends. This CDR3 has 14 residues. Germline V gene lookup returns CDR1 SGHRS and CDR2 YFSETQ. The CDR3 protein is CASSLSPNQETQYF. The DNA of the CDR3 is TGCGCCAGCAGCTTGAGTCCCAACCAAGAGACCCAGTACTTC. Filled out from reference TRBV5-1 and TRBJ2-5, the complete variable domain reads KAGVTQTPRYLIKTRGQQVTLSCSPISGHRSVSWYQQTPGQGLQFLFEYFSETQRNKGNFPGRFSGRQFSNSRSEMNVSTLELGDSALYLCASSLSPNQETQYFGPGTRLLVL.

This clone was counted between two and nine times. V is TRBV25-1 and J is TRBJ1-5; D not certain. Germline assignment: CDR1 MGHDK and CDR2 SYGVNS. There are 15 residues in the CDR3. V was trimmed by 2 bases and J by 1 base, leaving 9 bases between them. CDR3 sequence reads: CASSEPRLSNQPQHF. The CDR3 nucleotides read TGTGCCAGCAGTGAACCGAGATTGAGCAATCAGCCCCAGCATTTT.

The CDR3 region is CASARDTTYNEQFF. CDR3 nucleotides: TGCGCCAGCGCCCGGGACACGACTTACAATGAGCAGTTCTTC. The chain has TRBV5-1 and TRBJ2-1, with D perhaps matching TRBD1 (6 bases). Germline-derived CDR1 and CDR2 are SGHRS and YFSETQ. The CDR3 is 14 amino acids. Between the trimmed V and J ends, which lost 7 bases and 4 bases, there was a span of 15 bases. Filled out from reference TRBV5-1 and TRBJ2-1, the complete variable domain reads KAGVTQTPRYLIKTRGQQVTLSCSPISGHRSVSWYQQTPGQGLQFLFEYFSETQRNKGNFPGRFSGRQFSNSRSEMNVSTLELGDSALYLCASARDTTYNEQFFGPGTRLTVL.

This clone was detected a few times. The chain uses TRBV7-9 and TRBJ1-2; weak D call: TRBD1 (5 bases). Per the germline V gene, CDR1 is SEHNR and CDR2 is FQNEAQ (reference sequence). Trimming left V 2 bases short and J 4 bases short, with 11 bases between. The CDR3 has 14 amino acids. This chain's CDR3 is CASSLKAGPYGYTF. The DNA of the CDR3 is TGTGCCAGCAGCTTAAAGGCAGGGCCCTATGGCTACACCTTC.

This chain connects TRBV28 to TRBJ2-3; 7 positions agree with TRBD2. The V gene's germline CDR1 is MDHEN and CDR2 SYDVKM. The CDR3 length is 15 residues. V lost 2 bases, J lost 3 bases, and 5 bases stayed unmatched. The CDR3 reads CASSLRGLSTDTQYF. The CDR3 DNA sequence: TGTGCCAGCAGTTTACGGGGACTATCGACAGATACGCAGTATTTT.